The clone carrying this T cell receptor (beta chain) showed up many times. What it binds is unknown. The sample is drawn from a study of T cells in Graves' hyperthyroidism and ophthalmopathy. The study, taken as a whole, reports: The model made its ophthalmopathy prediction, and onset followed a median roughly six months later. Blood also contained most expanded thyroid clonotypes above 0.001.

This CDR3 contains 13 residues. V dropped 3 bases and J dropped 8 bases, with 13 bases sitting between them. This sample holds PBMCs from roughly 10 ml fresh peripheral blood. TCR beta CDR3 sequences were amplified from RNA transcripts. RT-PCR in the first round (using the HTBI primer set) targeted the TCR CDR3. TCRdb fed the multiplex PCR reads into MiXCR, producing one record per CDR3 protein. The sample contains some 510,000 distinct CDR3 sequences, less than 25% of which appear only once. The TCR originated in a man in his late teens or twenties with Graves' hyperthyroidism. Sample: blood. V usage is TRBV12-3 or TRBV12-4 and J usage is TRBJ1-2; D is unclear. The CDR3 protein is CASSFRSIEGYTF. CDR3 DNA sequence: TGTGCCAGCAGTTTTCGCTCAATTGAGGGCTACACCTTC.